The 17 T cell receptor beta chains in this list originate from one sample, sequenced in a study of OX40 agonist ivuxolimab in advanced cancers. The protocol used for the library was the immunoSEQ multiplex PCR assay. TCRdb took this table from immuneACCESS and kept in-frame rearrangements with V and J called. Such tables lack part of the clones; where checked against another copy, unresolved V genes explain under half of the gap, and the rest is unexplained. The sample table shows approximately 58,000 clones, and roughly 84% are seen once. The top ten clones comprise under 6% of the sample. The sample was CD4+ or CD8+ T cells sorted from blood, taken in a trial of the OX40 agonist ivuxolimab. These receptors came from an adult with an advanced solid tumor such as melanoma, head and neck, liver or kidney cancer.

J is TRBJ2-3 and V is TRBV7-9; 9 nucleotides align to TRBD1. Looked up from germline, CDR1 is SEHNR and CDR2 is FQNEAQ (reference sequence). The V and J ends lost 4 bases and 5 bases, in that order; junction bases with no gene match: 10. CDR3 size: 16 residues. DNA for the CDR3: TGTGCCAGCAGCTATAGGGACAGGGTCAAGGGAGATACGCAGTATTTT. As protein: CASSYRDRVKGDTQYF. Drawing the rest from reference TRBV7-9 and TRBJ2-3, the complete variable domain is DTGVSQNPRHKITKRGQNVTFRCDPISEHNRLYWYRQTLGQGPEFLTYFQNEAQLEKSRLLSDRFSAERPKGSFSTLEIQRTEQGDSAMYLCASSYRDRVKGDTQYFGPGTRLTVL.

This chain uses TRBV7-2 with TRBJ1-6; D is undetermined. The CDR3 extends over 13 amino acids. Germline assignment: CDR1 SGHTA and CDR2 FQGNSA. The V end lost 1 base, the J end lost 6 bases, and 4 bases lay between the germline ends. The CDR3 DNA sequence: TGTGCCAGCAGCTTAGAAGCTAATTCACCCCTCCACTTT. This codes for CASSLEANSPLHF.

V gene TRBV6-1 combines with J gene TRBJ1-5; TRBD1 agrees at 8 bases. The V gene end was trimmed by 4 bases and the J gene end by 1 base; junction bases not matched to a gene: 0. This CDR3 is 14 amino acids long. CDR1 and CDR2 (germline): MNHNS, SASEGT. CDR3 residues: CASSGQGSNQPQHF. The CDR3 coding sequence is TGTGCCAGCAGTGGACAGGGGAGCAATCAGCCCCAGCATTTT.

This clone appeared a few times. The CDR3 sequence is CASSLLAGANTGELFF. CDR3 nucleotide sequence: TGTGCCAGCAGTTTACTCGCGGGAGCTAACACCGGGGAGCTGTTTTTT. V is TRBV27 and J is TRBJ2-2; 7 nucleotides agree with TRBD2. Germline CDR1 and CDR2: MNHEY and SMNVEV (reference sequence). The V segment lost 2 bases and the J segment 2 bases; nucleotides outside the gene matches: 5. There are 16 residues in the CDR3.

This sequence joins TRBV7-6 and TRBJ2-7; TRBD1 agrees at 9 bases. V dropped 1 base and J dropped 6; count of bases not matched to a gene: 7. The germline V gene has CDR1 SGHVS and CDR2 FNYEAQ. This CDR3 is built from 15 residues. DNA for the CDR3: TGTGCCAGCAGCTTAGGCGGGACAGGGATCTCCGAGCAGTACTTC. Amino acid sequence: CASSLGGTGISEQYF.

This rearrangement joins TRBV4-1 to TRBJ2-1; 8 bases map to TRBD2. Germline-derived CDR1 and CDR2 are MGHRA and YSYEKL. The CDR3 is 16 residues long. J was trimmed by 0 bases and V by 4 bases; bases with no gene match: 5. CDR3 amino acids: CASSRLAMSSYNEQFF. As DNA, the CDR3 is TGCGCCAGCAGCCGACTAGCGATGAGCTCCTACAATGAGCAGTTCTTC.

This clone was recorded a few times. This chain connects TRBV2 to TRBJ1-1; D is possibly TRBD1 (6 bases). With 6 bases removed from V and 5 bases from J, the gap between germline ends came to 16 bases. Per germline, CDR1 SNHLY and CDR2 FYNNEI. This CDR3 is 14 amino acids long. CDR3 region: CASRGIRGPTEAFF. The CDR3 DNA follows: TGTGCCAGCAGGGGAATCAGGGGTCCTACTGAAGCTTTCTTT.

The chain employs TRBV29-1 and TRBJ1-1; D is uncertain. The V end lost 1 base, the J end lost 3 bases, and 9 bases lay between the germline ends. The V gene's germline CDR1 is SQVTM and CDR2 ANQGSEA. The CDR3 is made up of 13 amino acids. The CDR3 sequence is CSVEGSEDTEAFF. The CDR3 DNA follows: TGCAGCGTTGAAGGGTCCGAGGACACTGAAGCTTTCTTT. Full variable domain (missing parts from reference TRBV29-1 and TRBJ1-1): SAVISQKPSRDICQRGTSLTIQCQVDSQVTMMFWYRQQPGQSLTLIATANQGSEATYESGFVIDKFPISRPNLTFSTLTVSNMSPEDSSIYLCSVEGSEDTEAFFGQGTRLTVV.

This rearrangement joins TRBV7-9 to TRBJ2-3; 10 nucleotides line up with TRBD2. The germline gives CDR1 SEHNR, CDR2 FQNEAQ (reference sequence). The CDR3 length is 15 residues. The ends lost 4 bases at V and 6 bases at J; junction bases unmatched: 7. For the CDR3, the DNA is TGTGCCAGCAGCTACCTAGCGGGAGTTGATGATACGCAGTATTTT. It codes for CASSYLAGVDDTQYF.

This chain uses TRBV10-3 with TRBJ2-5; a possible D gene is TRBD2 (5 bases). The CDR3 consists of 14 residues. Germline V lookup: CDR1 ENHRY, CDR2 SYGVKD. V was pared by 2 bases and J by 3 bases, with 10 bases between. In DNA, the CDR3 is TGTGCCATCAGTGAGAAACTAGGGAAAGAGACCCAGTACTTC. It codes for CAISEKLGKETQYF.

V usage is TRBV6-5 and J usage is TRBJ1-5, with a possible D match to TRBD1 (5 bases). The V gene's germline CDR1 is MNHEY and CDR2 SVGAGI. The germline V and J ends were trimmed by 0 bases and 2 bases, with 11 bases remaining between them. The CDR3 is 16 amino acids. CDR3 in amino acids: CASSYSAQGGNQPQHF. CDR3 nucleotide sequence: TGTGCCAGCAGTTACTCTGCTCAGGGCGGCAATCAGCCCCAGCATTTT.

This clone was detected once. The genes are TRBV18 and TRBJ2-5; D perhaps matches TRBD2 (6 bases). Per germline, CDR1 KGHSH and CDR2 LQKENI. The CDR3 covers 15 residues. The germline V and J ends were trimmed by 0 bases and 3 bases, with 11 bases remaining between them. This CDR3 is CASSPPGGSKETQYF. CDR3 coding DNA: TGTGCCAGCTCACCACCGGGGGGTAGTAAAGAGACCCAGTACTTC.

The rearrangement links TRBV27 to TRBJ1-5, with TRBD1 matching over 7 bases. CDR3 length: 15 residues. Germline V lookup: CDR1 MNHEY, CDR2 SMNVEV (reference sequence). J lost 0 bases, V lost 6 bases, and 5 bases had no gene match. The CDR3 DNA is TGTGCCAGCAGCAGAACAGGGGTTAGCAATCAGCCCCAGCATTTT. Amino acids: CASSRTGVSNQPQHF.

This chain joins TRBV28 and TRBJ1-5; TRBD1 agrees at 7 bases. After removal of 6 bases from V and 5 bases from J, the junction contained 10 bases not matched to a gene. CDR1 and CDR2 from the germline V gene are MDHEN and SYDVKM. This CDR3 comprises 15 residues. DNA of the CDR3: TGTGCCAGCAGCCGCGGCCAGGGGGTTCATCAGCCCCAGCATTTT. Its translation is CASSRGQGVHQPQHF.

J is TRBJ2-7 and V is TRBV30; TRBD1 matches 9 bases. The CDR3 spans 13 residues. With V trimmed by 4 bases and J by 5 bases, 6 bases remained unmatched. Germline loops: CDR1 GTSNPN, CDR2 SVGIG (reference sequence). CDR3 sequence reads: CAWKGTGSNEQYF. Here the CDR3 DNA reads TGTGCCTGGAAGGGGACAGGGAGCAACGAGCAGTACTTC. Variable domain in full (rest from reference TRBV30 and TRBJ2-7): SQTIHQWPATLVQPVGSPLSLECTVEGTSNPNLYWYRQAAGRGLQLLFYSVGIGQISSEVPQNLSASRPQDRQFILSSKKLLLSDSGFYLCAWKGTGSNEQYFGPGTRLTVT.

V usage is TRBV18 and J usage is TRBJ1-5, with TRBD1 matching 7 bases. V lost 6 bases, J lost 1 base, and 6 bases stayed unmatched. CDR1 is KGHSH, CDR2 LQKENI, per germline. CDR3 length: 15 residues. CDR3 amino acids: CASSPGTASNQPQHF. The DNA of the CDR3 is TGTGCCAGCTCTCCCGGGACAGCGAGCAATCAGCCCCAGCATTTT. Full variable domain (missing parts from reference TRBV18 and TRBJ1-5): NAGVMQNPRHLVRRRGQEARLRCSPMKGHSHVYWYRQLPEEGLKFMVYLQKENIIDESGMPKERFSAEFPKEGPSILRIQQVVRGDSAAYFCASSPGTASNQPQHFGDGTRLSIL.

The chain recombines TRBV10-3 with TRBJ1-1, with D perhaps TRBD1 (5 bases). V gave up 10 bases and J gave up 0 bases, with 18 bases separating them. Per germline, CDR1 ENHRY and CDR2 SYGVKD. The CDR3 loop spans 15 amino acids. The DNA for the CDR3 is TGTGCCACCCGCGACAGTTTCGGGATGAACACTGAAGCTTTCTTT. This encodes CATRDSFGMNTEAFF.